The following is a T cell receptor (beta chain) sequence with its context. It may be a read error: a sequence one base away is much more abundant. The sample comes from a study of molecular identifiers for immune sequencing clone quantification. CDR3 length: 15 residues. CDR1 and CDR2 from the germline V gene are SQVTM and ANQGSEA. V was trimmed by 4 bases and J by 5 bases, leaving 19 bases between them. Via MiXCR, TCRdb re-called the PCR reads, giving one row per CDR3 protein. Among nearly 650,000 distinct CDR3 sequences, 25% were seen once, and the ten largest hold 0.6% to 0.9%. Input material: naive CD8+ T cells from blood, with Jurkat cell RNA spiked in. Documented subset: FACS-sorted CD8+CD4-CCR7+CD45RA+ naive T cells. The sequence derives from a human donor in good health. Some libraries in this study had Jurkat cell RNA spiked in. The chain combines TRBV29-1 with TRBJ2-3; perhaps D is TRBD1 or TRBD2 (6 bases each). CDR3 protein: CSVGSGAGIVDTQYF. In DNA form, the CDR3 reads TGCAGCGTTGGATCGGGGGCGGGTATTGTAGATACGCAGTATTTT.